This is a list of T cell receptor beta chains from one sample in a study of vaccination effects on CD4 cells after COVID-19. No antigen is known for these receptors. Here immunoSEQ multiplex PCR was the method, and the copy in TCRdb shows in-frame clones only, minus some. The sample has about 22,000 clones; around 79% are singletons. The sequencing here drew on CD4+ T cells from PBMCs cultured with HCoV-NL63 spike peptides, taken before COVID-19 vaccination. The receptors stem from a human donor who received a COVID-19 vaccine. CDR3s include the opening cysteine and the closing phenylalanine or tryptophan. A D gene is named only where the DNA matches it firmly. A row's size may be missing; if present it is once, few, many or a size class.

J gene | clone size | V gene | D gene | CDR3 protein | CDR3 DNA
TRBJ2-1 | . | TRBV6-5 | TRBD2 | CASEGLAGGPMQFF | TGTGCCAGCGAGGGACTAGCGGGGGGGCCGATGCAGTTCTTC
TRBJ1-2 | . | TRBV19 | TRBD1 | CASHPDRLNYGYTF | TGTGCCAGCCACCCGGACAGGTTGAACTATGGCTACACCTTC
TRBJ2-7 | . | TRBV9 | . | CASSVGPGSYEQYF | TGTGCCAGCAGCGTAGGCCCGGGGTCCTACGAGCAGTACTTC
TRBJ2-3 | . | TRBV30 | . | CAWSLRGDTQYF | TGTGCCTGGAGCCTTCGGGGAGATACGCAGTATTTT
TRBJ2-3 | . | TRBV28 | . | CASSLWTGNTDAQYF | TGTGCCAGCAGTTTATGGACCGGAAACACAGATGCGCAGTATTTT
TRBJ2-5 | . | TRBV30 | TRBD1 | CASYRGKETQYF | TGTGCCAGCTACAGGGGAAAGGAGACCCAGTACTTC
TRBJ2-7 | . | TRBV20-1 | TRBD1 | CSASDRAVDEQYF | TGCAGTGCTAGTGACAGGGCGGTCGACGAGCAGTACTTC
TRBJ2-7 | . | TRBV28 | TRBD2 | CASSFLLAGNQPYEQYF | TGTGCCAGCAGTTTTCTCCTAGCGGGAAACCAGCCCTACGAGCAGTACTTC
TRBJ1-5 | . | TRBV18 | . | CASSPGYRVKHSNQPQHF | TGTGCCAGCTCACCGGGATACAGGGTAAAACATAGCAATCAGCCCCAGCATTTT
TRBJ2-5 | . | TRBV13 | TRBD1 | CASSLTGGQETQYF | TGTGCCAGCAGCTTGACAGGGGGACAAGAGACCCAGTACTTC
TRBJ2-5 | . | TRBV10-3 | . | CAISSPGLETQYF | TGTGCCATCAGTTCCCCGGGACTAGAGACCCAGTACTTC
TRBJ1-1 | . | TRBV5-4 | . | CASSLVQGLNTEAFF | TGTGCCAGCAGCTTGGTCCAGGGACTGAACACTGAAGCTTTCTTT
TRBJ2-7 | medium-sized | TRBV7-2 | TRBD1 | CASSWDRGMGREQYF | TGTGCCAGCAGCTGGGACAGGGGTATGGGTCGGGAGCAGTACTTC
TRBJ1-2 | . | TRBV28 | TRBD1 | CASSILRQGVQDGYTF | TGTGCCAGCAGTATCCTAAGACAGGGCGTTCAAGATGGCTACACCTTC
TRBJ2-7 | once | TRBV29-1 | . | CSVSGIQYEQYF | TGCAGCGTTTCAGGGATTCAGTACGAGCAGTACTTC
TRBJ1-5 | few | TRBV20-1 | . | CSASRGSSNQPQHF | TGCAGTGCTAGTAGGGGTTCGAGCAATCAGCCCCAGCATTTT
TRBJ2-2 | . | TRBV3-1/TRBV3-2 | . | CASSPRAPTVHGELFF | TGTGCCAGCAGCCCCCGAGCCCCGACGGTGCACGGGGAGCTGTTTTTT
TRBJ1-5 | . | TRBV12-3/TRBV12-4 | TRBD1 | CASSRDRGQPQHF | TGTGCCAGCAGCCGCGACAGGGGTCAGCCCCAGCATTTT
TRBJ1-2 | . | TRBV27 | . | CASSLYPPPGGRGYTF | TGTGCCAGCAGTTTATATCCCCCGCCGGGGGGAAGAGGCTACACCTTC
TRBJ2-2 | . | TRBV19 | . | CASREQDGRATGELFF | TGTGCCAGTAGAGAACAGGACGGAAGGGCCACCGGGGAGCTGTTTTTT
TRBJ2-5 | few | TRBV2 | . | CASNLGTGETQYF | TGTGCCAGCAACCTCGGGACGGGGGAGACCCAGTACTTC
TRBJ1-1 | few | TRBV15 | . | CATSRDDSNTEAFF | TGTGCCACCAGCAGAGATGATAGTAACACTGAAGCTTTCTTT
TRBJ2-3 | . | TRBV28 | TRBD2 | CASSRPAGRGDTQYF | TGTGCCAGCAGCCGACCGGCCGGGAGGGGAGATACGCAGTATTTT
TRBJ2-5 | few | TRBV5-4 | TRBD1 | CASSLGDRGTQETQYF | TGTGCCAGCAGCTTGGGGGACAGGGGAACACAAGAGACCCAGTACTTC
TRBJ2-7 | few | TRBV2 | TRBD1 | CASSRDRGVYEQYF | TGTGCCAGCAGTAGGGACAGGGGTGTCTACGAGCAGTACTTC
TRBJ2-1 | . | TRBV12-5 | . | CASGTRSYNEQFF | TGTGCTAGTGGTACCCGATCTTACAATGAGCAGTTCTTC
TRBJ1-2 | . | TRBV6-5 | TRBD1 | CASSYSQGAPGYGYTF | TGTGCCAGCAGTTACTCGCAGGGGGCGCCTGGCTATGGCTACACCTTC
TRBJ1-2 | . | TRBV7-9 | . | CASSLFQGYGYTF | TGTGCCAGCAGCTTATTTCAGGGTTATGGCTACACCTTC
TRBJ1-2 | . | TRBV6-5 | . | CASGGQGRYGYTF | TGTGCCAGCGGGGGGCAGGGGAGGTATGGCTACACCTTC
TRBJ2-7 | . | TRBV28 | TRBD1 | CASTTGQQREQYF | TGTGCCAGCACTACGGGACAGCAACGCGAGCAGTACTTC
TRBJ1-3 | . | TRBV30 | . | CAWSVGWGGGNTIYF | TGTGCCTGGAGTGTGGGATGGGGAGGGGGAAACACCATATATTTT
TRBJ1-1 | . | TRBV28 | . | CASSFSLVRTEAFF | TGTGCCAGCAGTTTCTCCCTAGTAAGGACTGAAGCTTTCTTT
TRBJ2-7 | . | TRBV13 | . | CASSLLGRYEQYF | TGTGCCAGCAGCTTACTAGGAAGATACGAGCAGTACTTC
TRBJ2-2 | many | TRBV3-1/TRBV3-2 | TRBD1 | CASSPQGAGGELFF | TGTGCCAGCAGCCCTCAGGGGGCCGGCGGGGAGCTGTTTTTT
TRBJ1-2 | . | TRBV28 | . | CASSFSLPYGYTF | TGTGCCAGCAGCTTCTCGCTCCCCTATGGCTACACCTTC
TRBJ1-2 | . | TRBV11-2 | . | CASSLVPGEDYGYTF | TGTGCCAGCAGCTTAGTACCAGGGGAGGACTATGGCTACACCTTC
TRBJ2-3 | . | TRBV5-1 | TRBD2 | CASSGTTLHTDTQYF | TGCGCCAGCAGCGGGACTACCCTTCACACAGATACGCAGTATTTT
TRBJ2-3 | . | TRBV7-9 | TRBD2 | CASSLASFSGSGGTDTQYF | TGTGCCAGCAGCTTAGCGAGTTTCTCGGGCTCCGGGGGGACAGATACGCAGTATTTT
TRBJ1-2 | . | TRBV30 | . | CAWSQGGYTF | TGTGCCTGGAGCCAAGGGGGCTACACCTTC
TRBJ2-3 | . | TRBV2 | . | CASSERRLDVSTDTQYF | TGTGCCAGCAGTGAAAGAAGACTCGACGTTAGCACAGATACGCAGTATTTT
TRBJ1-4 | . | TRBV4-1 | . | CASSPLHGAINEKLFF | TGCGCCAGCAGCCCCCTCCATGGGGCGATTAATGAAAAACTGTTTTTT
TRBJ1-4 | . | TRBV18 | . | CASSPGVNEKLFF | TGTGCCAGCTCACCAGGGGTAAATGAAAAACTGTTTTTT
TRBJ1-1 | . | TRBV7-9 | . | CASSDRTNTEAFF | TGTGCCAGCAGCGACAGGACGAACACTGAAGCTTTCTTT
TRBJ1-2 | . | TRBV5-8 | . | CASSLRPPRGYTF | TGTGCCAGCAGCTTGAGACCCCCGAGGGGCTACACCTTC
TRBJ2-1 | few | TRBV27 | . | CASTTGTDPRVEQFF | TGTGCCAGCACCACCGGGACGGACCCACGGGTTGAGCAGTTCTTC
TRBJ1-3 | . | TRBV30 | . | CAWSTGSSGNTIYF | TGTGCCTGGAGCACAGGGAGCTCTGGAAACACCATATATTTT
TRBJ2-5 | . | TRBV30 | . | CAWSATPETQYF | TGTGCCTGGAGTGCGACTCCAGAGACCCAGTACTTC
TRBJ2-7 | . | TRBV5-1 | TRBD1 | CASSLGQGSGEQYF | TGCGCCAGCAGCTTGGGACAGGGGAGCGGCGAGCAGTACTTC